This T cell receptor beta chain comes out of a study of cytomegalovirus exposure and HLA in healthy donors. Study-level results: Accurate HLA-A and HLA-B prediction from TCR beta sequences was reported for most subjects.

Turning to this clone: Antigen specificity is unknown.

CDR1 and CDR2 (germline): MNHEY, SVGAGI. The CDR3 loop spans 14 amino acids. The V segment lost 8 bases and the J segment 5 bases; nucleotides outside the gene matches: 10. The PCR ran on 60 Vbeta and 13 Jbeta primers. Profiling relied on immunoSEQ multiplex PCR, and the TCRdb table lists in-frame clones only, not all of them. Among some 150,000 clones, around 82% were seen once, and the ten largest hold about 7.1%. This sequence joins TRBV6-5 and TRBJ2-7; 9 nucleotides match TRBD1. The sequence came from a woman between 45 and 60 years old in good health and CMV-seropositive. The sample was PBMCs. CDR3 sequence (DNA): TGTGCCAGCGCCCCCGGGACAGGGACCCACGAGCAGTACTTC. Its protein product is CASAPGTGTHEQYF.